This TCR beta chain was captured by sequencing in a study of CD8 T cells in ankylosing spondylitis. Regarding the study as a whole: Matched ankylosing spondylitis synovial fluid reportedly showed significant enrichment of disease-linked clones. Reports of some motif variants in reactive arthritis synovial fluid and blood predate this one. Within ankylosing spondylitis blood, a TCR beta motif made up of several highly homologous variants appeared to be characteristic. Peripheral blood held disease-linked clones only at relatively low frequency, and these were CD8+.

A few counts support this clonotype. Its antigen is undetermined. Looked up from germline, CDR1 is LGHNA and CDR2 is YSLEER. The CDR3 has 15 residues. J was trimmed by 7 bases and V by 4 bases; bases with no gene match: 7. Quantitative molecular-barcoded 5'-RACE generated the TCR beta libraries. TCRdb ran MiXCR on the 5' RACE reads and lists one entry per CDR3 protein. The repertoire holds more than 650,000 distinct CDR3 sequences, with about 11% as singletons. The source material was blood, either unsorted or a sorted T cell fraction (not recorded which). This clonotype originated in a male donor with ankylosing spondylitis. The chain couples TRBV4-3 to TRBJ1-6; 7 bases are shared with TRBD1. The CDR3 nucleotides are TGCGCCAGCAGCCGCGACAGGGTGTCCAATTCACCCCTCCACTTT. Its protein product is CASSRDRVSNSPLHF.